These T cell receptor beta chains were read from a single sample in a study of spatial heterogeneity in lung cancer. MiXCR, applied by TCRdb to the 5' RACE reads, yields one record per CDR3 protein. Of 40,000 to 45,000 distinct CDR3 sequences in the sample, approximately 13% are singletons; the top ten hold 56%. The source was PBMCs, collected at surgery. The source of these receptors is a male donor with early-stage non-small cell lung cancer. Both conserved end residues are part of each CDR3. D genes are given only for firm matches. Size tells how often a clone was seen (once, few, many) or the class of an expanded clone, and some rows leave it out.

clone_size: many
d_call: TRBD1
v_call: TRBV9
j_call: TRBJ1-6
cdr3_nt: TGTGCCAGCAGCGCGATAGACAGGGCCAATTCACCCCTCCACTTT
cdr3_aa: CASSAIDRANSPLHF

clone_size: many
d_call: TRBD1
v_call: TRBV7-9
j_call: TRBJ1-1
cdr3_nt: TGTGCCAGCAACAGGGGGAGGTTAACTGAAGCTTTCTTT
cdr3_aa: CASNRGRLTEAFF

clone_size: few
d_call: TRBD1
v_call: TRBV5-1
j_call: TRBJ2-2
cdr3_nt: TGCGCCAGCAGCTACGAGGGACAGGGGAGCACCGGGGAGCTGTTTTTT
cdr3_aa: CASSYEGQGSTGELFF

clone_size: -
d_call: TRBD1
v_call: TRBV7-9
j_call: TRBJ2-1
cdr3_nt: TGTGCCAGCAGCCCCCGACAGGGGGCTTTCCCTGAGCAGTTCTTC
cdr3_aa: CASSPRQGAFPEQFF

clone_size: -
d_call: TRBD1
v_call: TRBV7-9
j_call: TRBJ2-3
cdr3_nt: TGTGCCAGCAGCAAGACAGGGTCCACAGATACGCAGTATTTT
cdr3_aa: CASSKTGSTDTQYF

clone_size: many
d_call: -
v_call: TRBV5-6
j_call: TRBJ2-6
cdr3_nt: TGTGCCAGCAGGCAGCCGTCTGGGGCCAACGTCCTGACTTTC
cdr3_aa: CASRQPSGANVLTF

clone_size: -
d_call: -
v_call: TRBV20-1
j_call: TRBJ1-5
cdr3_nt: TGCAGTGCTAGAATCGCAGGGGTAGGAAATCAGCCCCAGCATTTT
cdr3_aa: CSARIAGVGNQPQHF

clone_size: -
d_call: -
v_call: TRBV20-1
j_call: TRBJ2-5
cdr3_nt: TGCAGTGCTAGGACAGCCGTGGAGGAGACCCAGTACTTC
cdr3_aa: CSARTAVEETQYF

clone_size: few
d_call: -
v_call: TRBV9
j_call: TRBJ2-3
cdr3_nt: TGTGCCAGCAGCGAAGGACTTACAGATACGCAGTATTTT
cdr3_aa: CASSEGLTDTQYF

clone_size: many
d_call: -
v_call: TRBV5-1
j_call: TRBJ1-1
cdr3_nt: TGCGCCAGCAGCTTCGGAATCGTGGCCGCTGAAGCTTTCTTT
cdr3_aa: CASSFGIVAAEAFF

clone_size: -
d_call: -
v_call: TRBV20-1
j_call: TRBJ2-5
cdr3_nt: TGCAGTGCCAATAACCCTGGCGGTAACCAAGAGACCCAGTACTTC
cdr3_aa: CSANNPGGNQETQYF

clone_size: few
d_call: TRBD1
v_call: TRBV11-2
j_call: TRBJ2-5
cdr3_nt: TGTGCCAGCAGCGGTAACAGGGGGCGCGGAGAGACCCAGTACTTC
cdr3_aa: CASSGNRGRGETQYF

clone_size: -
d_call: TRBD2
v_call: TRBV7-3
j_call: TRBJ2-1
cdr3_nt: TGTGCCAGCAGCTCTCTAGCGGGAGTAGGCAATGAGCAGTTCTTC
cdr3_aa: CASSSLAGVGNEQFF

clone_size: few
d_call: -
v_call: TRBV7-6
j_call: TRBJ1-3
cdr3_nt: TGTGCCAGCAGCCCTCTTGCGTTCTCTGGAAACACCATATATTTT
cdr3_aa: CASSPLAFSGNTIYF

clone_size: -
d_call: -
v_call: TRBV3-1
j_call: TRBJ2-1
cdr3_nt: TGTGCCAGCAGCCAAGCTCGACGGGAGCAGTTCTTC
cdr3_aa: CASSQARREQFF

clone_size: many
d_call: -
v_call: TRBV24-1
j_call: TRBJ2-3
cdr3_nt: TGTGCCACCAGTCCAGAGGAAGATACGCAGTATTTT
cdr3_aa: CATSPEEDTQYF

clone_size: -
d_call: -
v_call: TRBV6-6
j_call: TRBJ1-2
cdr3_nt: TGTGCCAGCTCACGAGCGGGGAGCGGCTACACCTTC
cdr3_aa: CASSRAGSGYTF

clone_size: -
d_call: TRBD2
v_call: TRBV4-2
j_call: TRBJ2-3
cdr3_nt: TGTGCCAGCAGCCAGTCGTACCAACTAGCGGGAGGTTCAGATACGCAGTATTTT
cdr3_aa: CASSQSYQLAGGSDTQYF

clone_size: few
d_call: TRBD1
v_call: TRBV11-2
j_call: TRBJ1-2
cdr3_nt: TGTGCCAGCAGCTTAGATGGGGACAGCTTCAATGGCTACACCTTC
cdr3_aa: CASSLDGDSFNGYTF

clone_size: few
d_call: -
v_call: TRBV28
j_call: TRBJ2-7
cdr3_nt: TGTGCCAGCAGTTTTCCATCGGACCCGCAGTACTTC
cdr3_aa: CASSFPSDPQYF

clone_size: few
d_call: TRBD1
v_call: TRBV5-1
j_call: TRBJ2-7
cdr3_nt: TGCGCCAGCAGCCTGGGGGGCACGGACAGGGGTTACGAGCAGTACTTC
cdr3_aa: CASSLGGTDRGYEQYF

clone_size: many
d_call: TRBD1
v_call: TRBV24-1
j_call: TRBJ2-5
cdr3_nt: TGTGCCACCAGTGATTTCAGGGGGCTTCAAGAGACCCAGTACTTC
cdr3_aa: CATSDFRGLQETQYF

clone_size: few
d_call: -
v_call: TRBV7-9
j_call: TRBJ1-1
cdr3_nt: TGTGCCAGCAGCAGTCGGACGGAAAGGGGCACTGAAGCTTTCTTT
cdr3_aa: CASSSRTERGTEAFF

clone_size: once
d_call: -
v_call: TRBV7-9
j_call: TRBJ2-1
cdr3_nt: TGTGCCAGCAGCCTAGCCGGGTCAGGGGCTGACAATGAGCAGTTCTTC
cdr3_aa: CASSLAGSGADNEQFF

clone_size: few
d_call: -
v_call: TRBV7-2
j_call: TRBJ1-1
cdr3_nt: TGTGCCAGCAGCTTACGAGGAGGTTTTGATCCCACTGAAGCTTTCTTT
cdr3_aa: CASSLRGGFDPTEAFF

clone_size: many
d_call: -
v_call: TRBV7-2
j_call: TRBJ2-4
cdr3_nt: TGTGCCAGCAGCTTAGCGACCAAAAACATTCAGTACTTC
cdr3_aa: CASSLATKNIQYF

clone_size: many
d_call: -
v_call: TRBV7-6
j_call: TRBJ2-3
cdr3_nt: TGTGCCAGTTCTAACAGGCCAGATACGCAGTATTTT
cdr3_aa: CASSNRPDTQYF

clone_size: few
d_call: -
v_call: TRBV6-1
j_call: TRBJ2-3
cdr3_nt: TGTGCCAGCAACAGGGTCACAGATACGCAGTATTTT
cdr3_aa: CASNRVTDTQYF

clone_size: many
d_call: -
v_call: TRBV10-1
j_call: TRBJ2-1
cdr3_nt: TGCGCCAGCAGTGAAGGTTCTGGGACATATGGAGATGAGCAGTTCTTC
cdr3_aa: CASSEGSGTYGDEQFF

clone_size: -
d_call: TRBD1
v_call: TRBV19
j_call: TRBJ2-2
cdr3_nt: TGTGCCAGTGGGGACAGGGGGCGCGGGAGCGGGGAGCTGTTTTTT
cdr3_aa: CASGDRGRGSGELFF

clone_size: many
d_call: -
v_call: TRBV12-3/TRBV12-4
j_call: TRBJ1-5
cdr3_nt: TGTGCCAGCAGTTTAGTTGCAACTAGCAATCAGCCCCAGCATTTT
cdr3_aa: CASSLVATSNQPQHF

clone_size: -
d_call: -
v_call: TRBV10-3
j_call: TRBJ1-1
cdr3_nt: TGTGCCATCAGTGAAGGAGCGTATCTGAACACTGAAGCTTTCTTT
cdr3_aa: CAISEGAYLNTEAFF

clone_size: many
d_call: -
v_call: TRBV28
j_call: TRBJ2-6
cdr3_nt: TGTGCCAGCAGTGTCGAAAGGTTGGGGACTGGGGCCAACGTCCTGACTTTC
cdr3_aa: CASSVERLGTGANVLTF

clone_size: many
d_call: -
v_call: TRBV18
j_call: TRBJ2-7
cdr3_nt: TGTGCCAGCTCACCTGCGACCCTCTACGAGCAGTACTTC
cdr3_aa: CASSPATLYEQYF

clone_size: few
d_call: -
v_call: TRBV11-2
j_call: TRBJ2-3
cdr3_nt: TGTGCCAGCAGCTTAAGCCCGGACGTATTCAGAGATACGCAGTATTTT
cdr3_aa: CASSLSPDVFRDTQYF

clone_size: -
d_call: -
v_call: TRBV6-2/TRBV6-3
j_call: TRBJ1-1
cdr3_nt: TGTGCCAGCAGCTCGCAAGGTCGGGTCCGCACTGAAGCTTTCTTT
cdr3_aa: CASSSQGRVRTEAFF

clone_size: few
d_call: -
v_call: TRBV7-2
j_call: TRBJ1-1
cdr3_nt: TGTGCCAGCAGCTTAGCGGGACCCCGGGCTTTCTTT
cdr3_aa: CASSLAGPRAFF

clone_size: many
d_call: TRBD1
v_call: TRBV9
j_call: TRBJ2-6
cdr3_nt: TGTGCCAGCAGTTTAAGACAGGGGCGTGGGGCCAACGTCCTGACTTTC
cdr3_aa: CASSLRQGRGANVLTF

clone_size: few
d_call: -
v_call: TRBV6-5
j_call: TRBJ2-1
cdr3_nt: TGTGCCAGCAGTCCCGTTGGTACTTACAATGAGCAGTTCTTC
cdr3_aa: CASSPVGTYNEQFF

clone_size: few
d_call: -
v_call: TRBV4-1
j_call: TRBJ2-3
cdr3_nt: TGCGCCAGCGGGGGAGGGGGGCCACGGGGCACAGATACGCAGTATTTT
cdr3_aa: CASGGGGPRGTDTQYF

clone_size: -
d_call: TRBD2
v_call: TRBV7-8
j_call: TRBJ2-5
cdr3_nt: TGTGCCAGCAGCGCCACTAGCGCCACGCCAGAGACCCAGTACTTC
cdr3_aa: CASSATSATPETQYF

clone_size: few
d_call: -
v_call: TRBV29-1
j_call: TRBJ2-7
cdr3_nt: TGCAGCGTTGAAACCTATCCCTACGAGCAGTACTTC
cdr3_aa: CSVETYPYEQYF

clone_size: few
d_call: -
v_call: TRBV12-3/TRBV12-4
j_call: TRBJ2-5
cdr3_nt: TGTGCCAGCAGTCCTCAGGGTATCAGGCAGACCCAGTACTTC
cdr3_aa: CASSPQGIRQTQYF

clone_size: many
d_call: -
v_call: TRBV6-6
j_call: TRBJ1-1
cdr3_nt: TGTGCCAGCAGTTACTCGCCATTGTGGGATTCGAACACTGAAGCTTTCTTT
cdr3_aa: CASSYSPLWDSNTEAFF

clone_size: many
d_call: TRBD1
v_call: TRBV20-1
j_call: TRBJ2-3
cdr3_nt: TGCAGTGCTAGAGGTCACAGGGGGCTAAATGCAGATACGCAGTATTTT
cdr3_aa: CSARGHRGLNADTQYF

clone_size: many
d_call: -
v_call: TRBV11-2
j_call: TRBJ2-2
cdr3_nt: TGTGCCAGCAGCTCCGAAGTCTGGAGGGAAGGGGACACCGGGGAGCTGTTTTTT
cdr3_aa: CASSSEVWREGDTGELFF

clone_size: few
d_call: TRBD2
v_call: TRBV4-2
j_call: TRBJ2-1
cdr3_nt: TGTGCCAGCAGCCGAACCGGGACTAGCGGGGGGGCCTACAATGAGCAGTTCTTC
cdr3_aa: CASSRTGTSGGAYNEQFF

clone_size: many
d_call: -
v_call: TRBV5-5
j_call: TRBJ2-5
cdr3_nt: TGTGCCAGCAGCTTGGCCACGGAGACCCAGTACTTC
cdr3_aa: CASSLATETQYF

clone_size: many
d_call: -
v_call: TRBV29-1
j_call: TRBJ1-6
cdr3_nt: TGCAGCGTTGAGGAACAGGCAAATTCACCCCTCCACTTT
cdr3_aa: CSVEEQANSPLHF

clone_size: -
d_call: -
v_call: TRBV12-3/TRBV12-4
j_call: TRBJ2-6
cdr3_nt: TGTGCCAGCTACTCTGGGGCCAACGTCCTGACTTTC
cdr3_aa: CASYSGANVLTF

clone_size: -
d_call: -
v_call: TRBV2
j_call: TRBJ1-1
cdr3_nt: TGTGCCAGCACCCCCCGGACGGTGAACACTGAAGCTTTCTTT
cdr3_aa: CASTPRTVNTEAFF

clone_size: few
d_call: -
v_call: TRBV28
j_call: TRBJ1-1
cdr3_nt: TGTGCCAGCAGTCTATGGGGCGGGAGGGCTGAAGCTTTCTTT
cdr3_aa: CASSLWGGRAEAFF

clone_size: -
d_call: -
v_call: TRBV12-3/TRBV12-4
j_call: TRBJ2-7
cdr3_nt: TGTGCCAGCAGCTCCCCAGCGGTGAGCTCCTACGAGCAGTACTTC
cdr3_aa: CASSSPAVSSYEQYF